These T cell receptor beta chains were read from a single sample in a study of blood T cell repertoires in COVID-19. Sequencing used immunoSEQ multiplex PCR; TCRdb keeps in-frame clones, though not all of them. Altogether roughly 300,000 clones are present, 75% to 90% being singletons, with the ten largest covering 1.5%. The specimen sequenced was peripheral blood. The receptors derive from a woman in her thirties or forties who had recovered from COVID-19. Each CDR3 is given with its conserved first and last residue. The D gene is left open where the match is weak. Size tells how often a clone was seen (once, few, many) or the class of an expanded clone, and some rows leave it out.

CDR3aa	CDR3nt	v_gene	j_gene	d_gene	abundance
CASSAVNVGANTGELFF	TGTGCCAGCAGTGCGGTGAACGTGGGCGCGAACACCGGGGAGCTGTTTTTT	TRBV6-1	TRBJ2-2	NA	NA
CASSSSGTTLYGYTF	TGTGCCAGCAGTTCTTCCGGGACAACGCTCTATGGCTACACCTTC	TRBV6-5	TRBJ1-2	NA	NA
CASRFGTGITEAFF	TGTGCCAGCAGATTTGGGACAGGGATAACTGAAGCTTTCTTT	TRBV3-1/TRBV3-2	TRBJ1-1	TRBD1	NA
CASSFTGGDGYTF	TGTGCCAGCAGCTTTACAGGGGGCGATGGCTACACCTTC	TRBV5-4	TRBJ1-2	TRBD1	NA
CASSLPESTGTGLSYEQYF	TGTGCCAGCAGCTTACCCGAGTCGACCGGGACAGGGCTCTCCTACGAGCAGTACTTC	TRBV7-8	TRBJ2-7	TRBD1	NA
CAISESRDTGYTF	TGTGCCATCAGTGAGTCGAGGGACACCGGCTACACCTTC	TRBV10-3	TRBJ1-2	NA	NA
CASRGGSVSGNTIYF	TGTGCCAGCAGGGGGGGTTCCGTCTCTGGAAACACCATATATTTT	TRBV27	TRBJ1-3	NA	NA
CASSPGKTYGYTF	TGTGCCAGCAGCCCGGGGAAAACTTATGGCTACACCTTC	TRBV7-2	TRBJ1-2	NA	NA
CASSSGRLGETQYF	TGTGCCAGCAGCTCAGGGAGGCTTGGGGAGACCCAGTACTTC	TRBV7-9	TRBJ2-5	NA	many
CASSEWGGRFIYEQYF	TGTGCCAGCAGTGAATGGGGGGGGCGCTTTATCTACGAGCAGTACTTC	TRBV25-1	TRBJ2-7	NA	NA
CASSISTGAYEQYF	TGTGCCAGTAGTATTAGCACAGGGGCTTACGAGCAGTACTTC	TRBV19	TRBJ2-7	TRBD1	NA
CASSSGQNYEQYF	TGTGCCAGCAGCTCGGGACAGAACTACGAGCAGTACTTC	TRBV7-9	TRBJ2-7	TRBD1	once
CSALDRAGAFF	TGCAGCGCGCTAGACAGGGCGGGGGCTTTCTTT	TRBV29-1	TRBJ1-1	TRBD1	few
CASSERLTSGGAKQYF	TGTGCCAGCAGTGAACGGTTGACTAGCGGGGGGGCCAAGCAGTACTTC	TRBV2	TRBJ2-7	TRBD2	NA